The 17 T cell receptor beta chains in this list originate from one sample, sequenced in a study of glioma-infiltrating T cells. Amplification of TCR alpha and beta CDR3 regions from RNA used iRepertoire nested multiplex PCR. From the multiplex PCR reads, TCRdb called clonotypes with MiXCR, one entry per CDR3 protein. The table has some 93,000 distinct CDR3 sequences, approximately 40% seen once. Sequencing was performed on glioma tissue, nonneoplastic brain tissue, or PBMCs (not recorded which). The receptors were gathered from a human donor with low-grade glioma or glioblastoma, undergoing nonglioma brain surgery, or in good health (not recorded which).

This clonotype was recorded at least ten times. The chain has TRBV29-1 and TRBJ1-1, with TRBD1 matching over 7 bases. The CDR3 runs 14 residues. The germline gives CDR1 SQVTM, CDR2 ANQGSEA. Trimming removed 6 bases from V and 1 base from J; junction bases left unmatched: 8. CDR3 sequence reads: CSVDPTGPNTEAFF. CDR3 coding DNA: TGCAGCGTAGACCCGACAGGGCCGAACACTGAAGCTTTCTTT.

About this clonotype itself: The junction and the germline gene differ at one end; a read error may be behind it. This chain links TRBV19 with TRBJ2-1; 7 bases fit TRBD2. The CDR3 length is 14 residues. In germline, CDR1 is LNHDA, CDR2 SQIVND (reference sequence). The CDR3 coding sequence is TGTGCCAGTACCTCCGGGACTATTCACAATGAGCAGTTCTTT. It yields the protein CASTSGTIHNEQFF.

In its sample, this clonotype was seen many times. The chain has TRBV29-1 and TRBJ2-3, with 10 bases identical to TRBD2. Looked up from germline, CDR1 is SQVTM and CDR2 is ANQGSEA. CDR3 length: 13 residues. The junction had 2 bases not matched to a gene; V was cut back by 3 bases and J by 5 bases. CDR3: CSVDSSGGDTQYF. The DNA of the CDR3 is TGCAGCGTTGATTCTAGCGGGGGAGATACGCAGTATTTT.

This clonotype was found many times. The chain couples TRBV11-2 to TRBJ2-7; D may be TRBD2 (6 bases). The CDR3 is 15 residues long. Deletions cut 5 bases from V and 3 bases from J, with 17 bases between. Germline lookup yields CDR1 SGHAT and CDR2 FQNNGV. The CDR3 coding sequence is TGTGCCAGCAGCCCTCACGGAGGGGTGGGCTACGAGCAGTACTTC. Its protein is CASSPHGGVGYEQYF.

This clonotype was recorded at least ten times. The rearrangement uses TRBV30 and TRBJ2-1; a weak D match, TRBD2 (6 bases). Germline V lookup: CDR1 GTSNPN, CDR2 SVGIG (reference sequence). The CDR3 consists of 12 residues. The germline V and J ends were trimmed by 3 bases and 10 bases, with 13 bases remaining between them. The CDR3 DNA sequence: TGTGCCTGGAGGGGGCGGGGCACGGAGCAGTTCTTC. Protein product: CAWRGRGTEQFF.

Concerning this clonotype itself: This may come from a read error, since a much larger clone is one base off. This chain joins TRBV28 and TRBJ2-1; TRBD1 might be the D (7 bases). V was shortened by 11 bases and J by 9 bases, with 29 bases between the two germline ends. This CDR3 comprises 16 residues. Germline CDR1 MDHEN, CDR2 SYDVKM. CDR3 in DNA: TGTGCCGGCAAACCCGGCGGGACCCAGGGGGTTGGTGAGCAGTTCTTC. Amino acid sequence: CAGKPGGTQGVGEQFF.

This clonotype showed up many times. V gene TRBV13 combines with J gene TRBJ2-1; the match to TRBD1 covers 8 bases. With 2 bases clipped from V and 8 bases from J, the junction kept 5 bases outside the gene matches. The CDR3 is made up of 14 amino acids. Per germline, CDR1 PRHDT and CDR2 FYEKMQ (reference sequence). CDR3 in amino acids: CASSLLQGVDEQFF. The CDR3 DNA reads TGTGCCAGCAGCTTATTACAGGGGGTCGATGAGCAGTTCTTC.

This clonotype came up many times. The rearrangement uses TRBV25-1 and TRBJ1-4, with D perhaps TRBD1 (6 bases). The CDR3 is 14 residues long. Germline V gene lookup returns CDR1 MGHDK and CDR2 SYGVNS. The V gene lost 5 bases and the J gene lost 7 bases, with 14 bases spanning the gap. DNA for the CDR3: TGTGCCAGCAGTCCGGGACAAGGAGTTGAAAAACTGTTTTTT. The encoded protein is CASSPGQGVEKLFF.

In regard to this clonotype: This likely comes from a read error, as the CDR3 has no conserved phenylalanine or tryptophan at its end. This rearrangement joins TRBV6-9 to TRBJ2-7; D is uncertain. Germline loops: CDR1 MNHGY, CDR2 SVAAGI. This CDR3 region has 14 residues. The DNA for the CDR3 is TGTGCCAGAAGTTTGGCCAGGCTCTCCTACGAGCAGTACTCC. This encodes CARSLARLSYEQYS.

The table lists this clonotype with many counts. The V and J genes are TRBV6-2 or TRBV6-3 and TRBJ2-5, with D perhaps given as TRBD1 or TRBD2 (5 bases each). Trimming removed 2 bases at V and 1 base at J, with 17 bases between. From germline, CDR1 is MNHEY and CDR2 SVGEGT. The CDR3 runs 17 residues. CDR3 protein: CASSYGTHGVSQETQYF. CDR3 in DNA: TGTGCCAGCAGTTACGGGACCCACGGGGTTTCCCAAGAGACCCAGTACTTC.

V usage is TRBV20-1 and J usage is TRBJ1-2; no reliable D call. The CDR3 spans 12 residues. Looked up from germline, CDR1 is DFQATT and CDR2 is SNEGSKA (reference sequence). Trimming shortened V by 4 bases and J by 4 bases, and 10 bases separated the two germline ends. This CDR3 is CSAMGRSYGYTF. CDR3 DNA: TGCAGTGCTATGGGCAGAAGCTATGGCTACACCTTC.

Of note for this clonotype: Since no conserved phenylalanine or tryptophan closes the CDR3, a read error is the likely cause. V is TRBV28 and J is TRBJ2-2; 7 bases map to TRBD1. The CDR3 consists of 16 residues. CDR1 and CDR2 (germline): MDHEN, SYDVKM. This CDR3 is CASSLITGANTVELFL. For the CDR3, the DNA is TGTGCCAGCAGTTTAATAACAGGGGCGAACACCGTGGAGCTGTTTCTT.

Details on this clonotype: At one end the junction does not follow the germline gene, possibly because of a read error. This chain uses TRBV12-3 or TRBV12-4 with TRBJ1-5, with D tentatively TRBD1 (6 bases). The CDR3 is 15 residues long. The CDR3 reads CTSSLASPGDQPQHF. In DNA, the CDR3 is TGTACCAGCAGTTTAGCGAGCCCAGGGGATCAGCCCCAGCATTTT.

In regard to this clonotype: Sequence at one end of the junction differs from germline and may be a read error. The J gene is TRBJ1-2, the V gene TRBV20-1; D unclear. The CDR3 extends over 12 amino acids. Germline values: CDR1 DFQATT, CDR2 SNEGSKA (reference sequence). The CDR3 spells CSATLGFYGYTF. The CDR3 nucleotides are TGCAGCGCTACCTTGGGCTTCTATGGCTACACCTTC.

This clonotype was counted ten times or more. This chain connects TRBV15 to TRBJ2-7, with D perhaps TRBD1 (5 bases). Germline assignment: CDR1 LNHNV and CDR2 YYDKDF (reference sequence). V was pared by 3 bases and J by 5 bases, with 14 bases between. This CDR3 spans 14 amino acids. The CDR3 loop reads CATSSWQGIHEQYF. Written as DNA, the CDR3 is TGTGCCACCAGCAGTTGGCAGGGAATCCACGAGCAGTACTTC.

There are a few counts of this clonotype. The chain uses TRBV5-1 and TRBJ2-1, with 9 bases matching TRBD1. Germline loops: CDR1 SGHRS, CDR2 YFSETQ. The CDR3 sequence is 16 residues long. Unmatched junction bases numbered 8, after V lost 0 bases and J lost 7 bases. The CDR3 sequence is CASSLDRGQLVNEQFF. In nucleotides, the CDR3 is TGCGCCAGCAGCTTGGACAGGGGGCAGCTTGTGAATGAGCAGTTCTTC.

This clonotype was found a few times. The rearrangement uses TRBV5-5 and TRBJ2-1; 7 positions agree with TRBD1. V gave up 4 bases and J gave up 4 bases; unmatched junction bases: 11. Per the germline V gene, CDR1 is SGHKS and CDR2 is YYEKEE (reference sequence). The CDR3 loop spans 16 amino acids. CDR3 sequence (DNA): TGTGCCAGCAGCCCACGGACAGGCGATGGGTACAATGAGCAGTTCTTC. Translation gives CASSPRTGDGYNEQFF.